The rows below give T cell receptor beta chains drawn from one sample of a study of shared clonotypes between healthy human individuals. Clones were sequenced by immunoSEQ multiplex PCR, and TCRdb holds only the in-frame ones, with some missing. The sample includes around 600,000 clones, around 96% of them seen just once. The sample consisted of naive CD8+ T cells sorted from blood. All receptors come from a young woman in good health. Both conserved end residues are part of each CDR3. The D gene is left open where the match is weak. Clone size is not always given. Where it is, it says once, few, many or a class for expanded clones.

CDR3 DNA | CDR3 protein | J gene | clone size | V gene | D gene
TGTGCCAGCAGCGCGGAGGGGGAGATAAACGAAAAACTGTTTTTT | CASSAEGEINEKLFF | TRBJ1-4 | - | TRBV7-6 | -
TGTGCCACCAGCAGAGGGTCGCAGGGGGAAAAGAATGGCTACACCTTC | CATSRGSQGEKNGYTF | TRBJ1-2 | - | TRBV15 | TRBD1
TGTGCCAGTAGTATTGGGACAGGGGGTTATACGCAGTATTTT | CASSIGTGGYTQYF | TRBJ2-3 | - | TRBV19 | TRBD1
TGTGCCAGCAGCTTCGGGGGGGGTTACACTGAAGCTTTCTTT | CASSFGGGYTEAFF | TRBJ1-1 | - | TRBV7-8 | -
TGTGCCAGCAGCTTGGCCGGGCACGGACCGGGTAATGAAAAACTGTTTTTT | CASSLAGHGPGNEKLFF | TRBJ1-4 | - | TRBV5-6 | -
TGTGCCAGCACGATGGGGCAATCCTACGAGCAGTACTTC | CASTMGQSYEQYF | TRBJ2-7 | - | TRBV6-5 | -
TGTGCCAGCAGCTTGGAAGCCTACGAGCAGTACTTC | CASSLEAYEQYF | TRBJ2-7 | - | TRBV5-6 | -
TGTGCCAGCAGCCTCGGACTAGCGGGCTACAATGAGCAGTTCTTC | CASSLGLAGYNEQFF | TRBJ2-1 | - | TRBV5-6 | TRBD2
TGTGCCAGCAGTTATGGGACCGGTCAGCCCCAGCATTTT | CASSYGTGQPQHF | TRBJ1-5 | - | TRBV6-5 | -
TGTGCCAGTAGTATTGGTTTGGCTAGCGGGAAGATCTACAATGAGCAGTTCTTC | CASSIGLASGKIYNEQFF | TRBJ2-1 | - | TRBV19 | TRBD2
TGTGCCAGCAGCTTAGAGGGACTAGCCTTCACAGATACGCAGTATTTT | CASSLEGLAFTDTQYF | TRBJ2-3 | - | TRBV11-2 | TRBD2
TGTGCCAGCAGTTTGATCGGTACAGGAAAAAATCAGCCCCAGCATTTT | CASSLIGTGKNQPQHF | TRBJ1-5 | - | TRBV28 | -
TGTGCCAGCAGCGTTGAGCGGAGGACTGAAGCTTTCTTT | CASSVERRTEAFF | TRBJ1-1 | once | TRBV9 | -
TGTGCCAGCAGTTTAGTTTACGAGCTAGCGGGGTTCTACAATGAGCAGTTCTTC | CASSLVYELAGFYNEQFF | TRBJ2-1 | - | TRBV28 | TRBD2
TGTGCCAGCAGTGGACAGGGGGTTGGCCCTGGGGCCAACGTCCTGACTTTC | CASSGQGVGPGANVLTF | TRBJ2-6 | - | TRBV6-1 | TRBD1
TGTGCCAGCAGCCCCTGGACAGGGGAAACCGGGGAGCTGTTTTTT | CASSPWTGETGELFF | TRBJ2-2 | - | TRBV11-2 | TRBD1
TGTGCCAGCAGTTTGGTTGGTAACAGCATGAACACTGAAGCTTTCTTT | CASSLVGNSMNTEAFF | TRBJ1-1 | - | TRBV28 | -